Below, 20 T cell receptor beta chains from the same sample are listed, as sequenced in a study of cytomegalovirus exposure and HLA in healthy donors. The PCR ran on 60 Vbeta and 13 Jbeta primers. TCRdb's copy holds only in-frame clones and misses some; the assay was immunoSEQ multiplex PCR. The sample has about 130,000 clones; around two thirds are singletons. The sequenced sample consisted of PBMCs. The receptor set was obtained from a human donor in good health.

The chain joins TRBV5-6 to TRBJ2-3, with a tentative D call TRBD2 (6 bases). CDR3 length equals 15 residues. V lost 1 base, J lost 6 bases, and 15 bases lay in between. CDR1 is SGHDT and CDR2 is YYEEEE in the germline V gene. CDR3 DNA: TGTGCCAGCAGCTTGAGAGGGAGGATAGCGGATACGCAGTATTTT. It yields the protein CASSLRGRIADTQYF.

Comment on this clone: An end of the junction differs from the germline gene, which may be a read error. The CDR3 nucleotides are TGTGCCAGCAGCCAGACCGGGACAGGGCTCTACGAGCGGTACTTC. Translating it yields CASSQTGTGLYERYF. The chain carries TRBV2 and TRBJ2-7, with 9 bases identical to TRBD1. This CDR3 contains 15 residues. Germline V gene sequence: CDR1 SNHLY, CDR2 FYNNEI.

The chain has TRBV19 and TRBJ2-7; 7 positions agree with TRBD1. V lost 5 bases and J lost 9; bases outside the gene matches: 13. CDR1 and CDR2 (germline): LNHDA, SQIVND (reference sequence). This CDR3 spans 14 amino acids. CDR3 DNA sequence: TGTGCCAGTAGTCTCACCCGACAGGGCGGTGGGCAGTACTTC. This codes for CASSLTRQGGGQYF.

The chain's CDR3 is CASRMGHLSNQPQHF. CDR3 sequence (DNA): TGTGCCAGTAGGATGGGACACCTTAGCAATCAGCCCCAGCATTTT. The chain joins TRBV19 to TRBJ1-5; D is perhaps TRBD1 (6 bases). Germline V CDR1 and CDR2: LNHDA, SQIVND (reference sequence). The V gene lost 6 bases and the J gene lost 0 bases, with 12 bases spanning the gap. The CDR3 extends over 15 amino acids.

This chain links TRBV28 with TRBJ2-7; D is perhaps TRBD1 (6 bases). V dropped 1 base and J dropped 3 bases, with 22 bases sitting between them. CDR1 and CDR2 from the germline V gene are MDHEN and SYDVKM. There are 18 residues in the CDR3. The CDR3 loop is CASSLSQGLGSIDYEQYF. CDR3 coding DNA: TGTGCCAGCAGTTTATCGCAGGGGTTGGGGTCAATTGACTACGAGCAGTACTTC.

The chain joins TRBV5-4 to TRBJ1-6; D is ambiguous. CDR1 is SGHNT and CDR2 is YYREEE in the germline V gene (reference sequence). V gave up 1 base and J gave up 7 bases, with 12 bases separating them. The CDR3 totals 15 residues. The CDR3 DNA sequence: TGTGCCAGCAGCTTGTCCGCGGGGTTCAATTCACCCCTCCACTTT. This gives the protein CASSLSAGFNSPLHF.

The chain recombines TRBV4-2 with TRBJ2-5, with 12 bases that match TRBD2. J gave up 2 bases and V 2 bases, and 6 bases lay outside the gene matches. CDR3 length equals 17 residues. Per the germline V gene, CDR1 is LGHNA and CDR2 is YNFKEQ. As DNA, the CDR3 is TGTGCCAGCAGCCAATTTAGTCTAGCGGGGGGGCAAGAGACCCAGTACTTC. Residues: CASSQFSLAGGQETQYF.

V usage is TRBV28 and J usage is TRBJ2-3; D possibly corresponds to TRBD1 (5 bases). V shed 3 bases and J shed 4 bases, with 14 bases lying between them. Looked up from germline, CDR1 is MDHEN and CDR2 is SYDVKM. This CDR3 has 15 residues. The CDR3 region has the DNA TGTGCCAGCAGTTTGCAACAGGCAGGGCCAGATACGCAGTATTTT. Translated: CASSLQQAGPDTQYF.

V is TRBV6-1 and J is TRBJ2-1, with TRBD1 matching 11 bases. Germline V lookup: CDR1 MNHNS, CDR2 SASEGT. The CDR3 has 17 residues. J gave up 7 bases and V 1 base, and 9 bases lay outside the gene matches. The CDR3 DNA reads as TGTGCCAGCAGTGAAGTTTCCGGACAGGGGGCGCGAAATGAGCAGTTCTTC. It is translated as CASSEVSGQGARNEQFF.

The chain couples TRBV5-1 to TRBJ2-7, with 7 bases aligning to TRBD2. V gave up 4 bases and J gave up 3 bases; unmatched junction bases: 16. The CDR3 has 17 residues. Germline V lookup: CDR1 SGHRS, CDR2 YFSETQ. Here the CDR3 reads CASSTRPQTSESYEQYF. The CDR3 nucleotides read TGCGCCAGCAGCACCCGCCCCCAAACTAGCGAGAGCTACGAGCAGTACTTC.

The chain has TRBV29-1 and TRBJ2-2; D unresolved. In germline, CDR1 is SQVTM, CDR2 ANQGSEA. CDR3 length: 15 amino acids. Deletions cut 1 base from V and 1 base from J, with 10 bases between. The CDR3 DNA sequence: TGCAGCGTTGAAGCCCAAGACATGAACACCGGGGAGCTGTTTTTT. Protein product: CSVEAQDMNTGELFF.

This chain joins TRBV6-6 and TRBJ2-7, with TRBD2 matching over 12 bases. V was clipped by 2 bases and J by 7 bases; unmatched bases: 6. The CDR3 is 15 residues long. CDR1 and CDR2 from the germline V gene are MNHNY and SVGAGI (reference sequence). This CDR3 is CASSYTSGRPLEQYF. The CDR3 DNA follows: TGTGCCAGCAGTTACACTAGCGGGAGGCCGCTGGAGCAGTACTTC.

The chain couples TRBV4-1 to TRBJ2-3; D gene ambiguous. The length of the CDR3 is 14 residues. V was pared by 3 bases and J by 0 bases, with 7 bases between. Per germline, CDR1 MGHRA and CDR2 YSYEKL. This chain's CDR3 is CASSQTFSTDTQYF. The CDR3 nucleotides read TGCGCCAGCAGCCAGACATTTAGCACAGATACGCAGTATTTT.

This chain joins TRBV5-5 and TRBJ2-5, with D unclear. The V gene's germline CDR1 is SGHKS and CDR2 YYEKEE (reference sequence). The CDR3 sequence is 12 residues long. The V and J ends lost 3 bases and 5 bases respectively, with 8 bases between them. CDR3 amino acids: CASSYTPETQYF. The CDR3 nucleotides read TGTGCCAGCAGCTACACCCCTGAGACCCAGTACTTC.

This chain links TRBV28 with TRBJ2-7; 7 bases align to TRBD2. The CDR3 contains 17 residues. The germline gives CDR1 MDHEN, CDR2 SYDVKM. Losses at the gene ends were 2 bases for V and 3 bases for J; bases not matched to a gene: 13. The CDR3 protein is CASSLGLNWREFYEQYF. CDR3 coding DNA: TGTGCCAGCAGTTTAGGTCTCAACTGGCGGGAGTTCTACGAGCAGTACTTC.

V usage is TRBV30 and J usage is TRBJ1-1; no definite D call. V was clipped by 3 bases and J by 3 bases, with 11 bases between them. Per the germline V gene, CDR1 is GTSNPN and CDR2 is SVGIG (reference sequence). The CDR3 runs to 13 residues. The CDR3 DNA sequence: TGTGCCTGGAGATATGGCGGGGACACTGAAGCTTTCTTT. Translation gives CAWRYGGDTEAFF.

The chain combines TRBV9 with TRBJ2-5; the match to TRBD2 covers 7 bases. Germline loops: CDR1 SGDLS, CDR2 YYNGEE. Unmatched junction bases numbered 10, after V lost 0 bases and J lost 5 bases. The CDR3 is 16 amino acids. Here the CDR3 reads CASSVDVGGIGETQYF. The CDR3 DNA reads as TGTGCCAGCAGCGTAGACGTGGGAGGGATAGGGGAGACCCAGTACTTC.

This clone has only one observation. CDR3 DNA sequence: TGTGCCAGCAGTGCCTCTAACTATGGCTACACCTTC. Its protein is CASSASNYGYTF. The chain uses TRBV25-1 and TRBJ1-2; D not certain. Germline CDR1 and CDR2: MGHDK and SYGVNS. V lost 4 bases to trimming and J lost 0 bases, with 3 bases between them. The CDR3 runs 12 residues.

This clone was counted only a few times. V and J are TRBV4-2 and TRBJ2-1; possible D gene TRBD2, 5 bases. The CDR3 loop spans 13 amino acids. Germline V gene sequence: CDR1 LGHNA, CDR2 YNFKEQ. With 0 bases removed from V and 10 bases from J, the gap between germline ends came to 10 bases. Here the CDR3 DNA reads TGTGCCAGCAGCCAAGATAGTCGGGGAGAGCAGTTCTTC. Translation: CASSQDSRGEQFF.

CDR3 protein: CASSPWASGQETQYF. CDR3 coding DNA: TGTGCCAGCTCACCCTGGGCTAGCGGCCAAGAGACCCAGTACTTC. V gene TRBV18 combines with J gene TRBJ2-5, with TRBD2 identical over 7 bases. V lost 3 bases to trimming and J lost 1 base; unmatched junction nucleotides: 5. The CDR3 totals 15 residues. Germline lookup yields CDR1 KGHSH and CDR2 LQKENI.